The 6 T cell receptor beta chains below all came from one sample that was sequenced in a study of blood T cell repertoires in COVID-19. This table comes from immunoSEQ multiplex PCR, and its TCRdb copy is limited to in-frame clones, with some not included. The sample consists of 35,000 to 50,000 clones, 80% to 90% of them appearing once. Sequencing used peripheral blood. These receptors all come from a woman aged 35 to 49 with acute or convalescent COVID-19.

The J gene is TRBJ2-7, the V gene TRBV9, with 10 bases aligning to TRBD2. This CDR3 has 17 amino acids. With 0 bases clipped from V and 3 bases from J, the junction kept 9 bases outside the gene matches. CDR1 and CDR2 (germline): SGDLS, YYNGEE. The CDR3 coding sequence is TGTGCCAGCAGCGTAGACCCCTCCGCTAGCGGGAGCTACGAGCAGTACTTC. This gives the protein CASSVDPSASGSYEQYF.

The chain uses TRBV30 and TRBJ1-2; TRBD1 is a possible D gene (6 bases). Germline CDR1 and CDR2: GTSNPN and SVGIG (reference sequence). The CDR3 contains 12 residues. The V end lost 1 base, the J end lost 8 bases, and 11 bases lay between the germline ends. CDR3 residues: CAWSGAGEGYTF. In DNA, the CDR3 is TGTGCCTGGAGTGGGGCAGGGGAAGGCTACACCTTC.

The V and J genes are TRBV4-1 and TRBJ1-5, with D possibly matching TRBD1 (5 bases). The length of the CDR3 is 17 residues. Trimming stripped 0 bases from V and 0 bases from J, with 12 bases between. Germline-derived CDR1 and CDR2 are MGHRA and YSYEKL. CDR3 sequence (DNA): TGCGCCAGCAGCCAAGAGGTACAGGATTATAGCAATCAGCCCCAGCATTTT. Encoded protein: CASSQEVQDYSNQPQHF.

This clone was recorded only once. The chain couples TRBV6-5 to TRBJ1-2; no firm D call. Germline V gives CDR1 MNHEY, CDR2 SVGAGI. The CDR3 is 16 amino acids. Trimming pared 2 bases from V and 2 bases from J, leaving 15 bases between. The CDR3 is CASSYAGSGGNYGYTF. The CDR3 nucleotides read TGTGCCAGCAGTTACGCCGGATCAGGAGGGAACTATGGCTACACCTTC.

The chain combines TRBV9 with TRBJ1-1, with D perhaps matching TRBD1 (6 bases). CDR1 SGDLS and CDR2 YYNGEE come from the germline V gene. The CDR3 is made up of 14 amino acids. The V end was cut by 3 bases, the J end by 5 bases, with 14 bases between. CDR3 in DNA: TGTGCCAGCAGCGGCGGACAGACTTGGACTGAAGCTTTCTTT. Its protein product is CASSGGQTWTEAFF.

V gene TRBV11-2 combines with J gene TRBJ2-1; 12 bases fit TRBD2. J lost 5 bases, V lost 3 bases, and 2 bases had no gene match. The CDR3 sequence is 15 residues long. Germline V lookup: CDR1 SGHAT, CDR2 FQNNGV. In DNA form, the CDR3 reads TGTGCCAGCAGCTTGGGACTAGCGGGCCACAATGAGCAGTTCTTC. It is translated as CASSLGLAGHNEQFF.